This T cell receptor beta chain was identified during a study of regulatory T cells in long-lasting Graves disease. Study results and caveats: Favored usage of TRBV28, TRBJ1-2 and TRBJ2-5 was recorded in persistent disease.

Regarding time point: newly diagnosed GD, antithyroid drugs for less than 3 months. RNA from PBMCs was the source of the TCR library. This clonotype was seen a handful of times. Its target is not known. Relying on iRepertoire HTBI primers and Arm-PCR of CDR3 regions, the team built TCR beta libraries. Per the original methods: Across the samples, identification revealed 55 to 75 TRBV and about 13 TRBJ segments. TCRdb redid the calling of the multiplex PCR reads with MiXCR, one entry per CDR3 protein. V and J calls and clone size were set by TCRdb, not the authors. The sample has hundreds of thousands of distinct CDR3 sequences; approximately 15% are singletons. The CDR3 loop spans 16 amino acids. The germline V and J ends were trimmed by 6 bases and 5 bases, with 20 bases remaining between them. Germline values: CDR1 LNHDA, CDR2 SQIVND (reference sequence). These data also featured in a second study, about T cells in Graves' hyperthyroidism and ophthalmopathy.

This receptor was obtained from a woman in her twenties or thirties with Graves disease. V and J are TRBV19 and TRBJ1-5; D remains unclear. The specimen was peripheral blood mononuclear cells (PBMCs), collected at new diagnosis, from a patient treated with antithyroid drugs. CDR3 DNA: TGTGCCAGTAGGAGGGCGCGGCAGAAGGGTGATCAGCCCCAGCATTTT. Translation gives CASRRARQKGDQPQHF.